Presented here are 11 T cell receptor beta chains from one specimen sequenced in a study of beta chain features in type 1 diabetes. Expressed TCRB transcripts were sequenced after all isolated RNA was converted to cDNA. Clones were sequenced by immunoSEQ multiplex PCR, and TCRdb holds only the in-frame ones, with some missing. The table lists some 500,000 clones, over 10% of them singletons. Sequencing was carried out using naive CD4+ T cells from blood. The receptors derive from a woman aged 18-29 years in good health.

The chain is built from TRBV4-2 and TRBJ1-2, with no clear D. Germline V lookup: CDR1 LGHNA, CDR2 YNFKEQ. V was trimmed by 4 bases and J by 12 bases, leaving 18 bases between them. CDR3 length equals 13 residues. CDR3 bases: TGTGCCAGCAGCCCGAGACCCACTTTTATTAACACCTTC. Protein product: CASSPRPTFINTF.

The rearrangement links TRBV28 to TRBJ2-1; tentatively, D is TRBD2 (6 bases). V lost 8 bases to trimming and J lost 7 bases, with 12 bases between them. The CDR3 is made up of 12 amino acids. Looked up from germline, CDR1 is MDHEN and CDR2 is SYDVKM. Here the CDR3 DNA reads TGTGCCAGCTCTAGCGTGGGGAATGAGCAGTTCTTC. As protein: CASSSVGNEQFF.

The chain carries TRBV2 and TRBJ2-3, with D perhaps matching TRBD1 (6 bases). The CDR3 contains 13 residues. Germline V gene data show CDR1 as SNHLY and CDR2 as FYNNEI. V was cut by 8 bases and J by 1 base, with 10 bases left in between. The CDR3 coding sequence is TGTGCCAGCTGGGGGCCCCGCACAGATACGCAGTATTTT. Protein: CASWGPRTDTQYF.

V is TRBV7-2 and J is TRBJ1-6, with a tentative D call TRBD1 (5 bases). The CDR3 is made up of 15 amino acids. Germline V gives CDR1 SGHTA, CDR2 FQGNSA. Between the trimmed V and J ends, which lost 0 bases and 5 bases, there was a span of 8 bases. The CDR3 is CASSLAGANNSPLHF. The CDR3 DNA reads TGTGCCAGCAGCTTAGCAGGGGCCAATAATTCACCCCTCCACTTT. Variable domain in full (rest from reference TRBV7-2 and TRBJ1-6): GAGVSQSPSNKVTEKGKDVELRCDPISGHTALYWYRQSLGQGLEFLIYFQGNSAPDKSGLPSDRFSAERTGGSVSTLTIQRTQQEDSAVYLCASSLAGANNSPLHFGNGTRLTVT.

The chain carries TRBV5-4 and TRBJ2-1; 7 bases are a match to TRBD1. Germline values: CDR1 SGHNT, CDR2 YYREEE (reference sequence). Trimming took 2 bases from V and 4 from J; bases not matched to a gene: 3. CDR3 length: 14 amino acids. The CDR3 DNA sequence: TGTGCCAGCAGCTTTACAGGGGCGTACAATGAGCAGTTCTTC. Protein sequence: CASSFTGAYNEQFF. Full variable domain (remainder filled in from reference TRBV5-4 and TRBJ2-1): ETGVTQSPTHLIKTRGQQVTLRCSSQSGHNTVSWYQQALGQGPQFIFQYYREEENGRGNFPPRFSGLQFPNYSSELNVNALELDDSALYLCASSFTGAYNEQFFGPGTRLTVL.

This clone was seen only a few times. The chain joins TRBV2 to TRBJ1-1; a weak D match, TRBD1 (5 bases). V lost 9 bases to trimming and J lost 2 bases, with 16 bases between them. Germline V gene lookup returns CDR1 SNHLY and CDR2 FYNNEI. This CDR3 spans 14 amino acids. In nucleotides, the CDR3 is TGTGCCAGGCGGGCCCAGGGCAGAAACACTGAAGCTTTCTTT. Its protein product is CARRAQGRNTEAFF.

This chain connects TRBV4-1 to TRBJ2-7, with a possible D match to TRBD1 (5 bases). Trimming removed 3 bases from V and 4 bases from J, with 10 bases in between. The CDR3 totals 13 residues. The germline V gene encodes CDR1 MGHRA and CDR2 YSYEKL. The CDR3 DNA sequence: TGCGCCAGCAGCCATACGACAGTTTACGAGCAGTACTTC. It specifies CASSHTTVYEQYF.

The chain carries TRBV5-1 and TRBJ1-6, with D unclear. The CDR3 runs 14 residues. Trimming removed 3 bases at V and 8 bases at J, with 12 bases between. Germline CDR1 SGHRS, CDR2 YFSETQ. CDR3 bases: TGCGCCAGCAGCTCGATGGACTACTATTCACCCCTCCACTTT. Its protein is CASSSMDYYSPLHF.

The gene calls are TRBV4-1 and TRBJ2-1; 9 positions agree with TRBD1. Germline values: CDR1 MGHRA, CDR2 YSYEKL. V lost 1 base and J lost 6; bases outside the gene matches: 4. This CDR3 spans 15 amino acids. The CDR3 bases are TGCGCCAGCAGCCAAGGGGACAGGGTGTCCAATGAGCAGTTCTTC. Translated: CASSQGDRVSNEQFF.

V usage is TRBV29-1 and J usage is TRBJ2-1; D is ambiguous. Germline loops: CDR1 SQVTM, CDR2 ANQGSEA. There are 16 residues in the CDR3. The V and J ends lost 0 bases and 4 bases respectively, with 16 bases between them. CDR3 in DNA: TGCAGCGTTGAAGATCCAAGGGCAACGGCATACAATGAGCAGTTCTTC. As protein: CSVEDPRATAYNEQFF.

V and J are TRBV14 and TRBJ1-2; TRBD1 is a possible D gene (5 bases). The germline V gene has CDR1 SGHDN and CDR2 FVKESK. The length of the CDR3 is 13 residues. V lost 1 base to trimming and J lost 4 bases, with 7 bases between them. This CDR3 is CASSQGDLYGYTF. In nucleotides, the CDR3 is TGTGCCAGCAGCCAAGGGGACCTCTATGGCTACACCTTC. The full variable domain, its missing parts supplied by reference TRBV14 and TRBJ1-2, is EAGVTQFPSHSVIEKGQTVTLRCDPISGHDNLYWYRRVMGKEIKFLLHFVKESKQDESGMPNNRFLAERTGGTYSTLKVQPAELEDSGVYFCASSQGDLYGYTFGSGTRLTVV.